Included here is one T cell receptor beta chain sequence, with context. Original data processing: Reference gene primer amplification gave estimated nucleated cell counts. Libraries were prepared by immunoSEQ multiplex PCR; TCRdb keeps only in-frame clonotypes and omits some of them. V and J calls plus clone size are reproduced from that table; the DNA served to infer D and trimming. The profile shows about 97,000 clones, around 87% of them singletons. This sample is part of a study of blood T cell repertoires in COVID-19. Across the study: The origin of the acute and convalescent COVID-19 samples was the United States, Italy and Spain.

Germline V gene data show CDR1 as MGHDK and CDR2 as SYGVNS. Trimming removed 4 bases at V and 1 base at J, with 17 bases between. There are 17 residues in the CDR3. This sequence was found in a woman younger than 45 with acute or convalescent COVID-19. The specimen sequenced was peripheral blood. The rearrangement joins TRBV25-1 to TRBJ1-5, with D perhaps matching TRBD1 (6 bases). The CDR3 spells CASSASDTGISNQPQHF. For the CDR3, the DNA is TGTGCCAGCAGTGCTTCCGACACAGGGATAAGCAATCAGCCCCAGCATTTT.